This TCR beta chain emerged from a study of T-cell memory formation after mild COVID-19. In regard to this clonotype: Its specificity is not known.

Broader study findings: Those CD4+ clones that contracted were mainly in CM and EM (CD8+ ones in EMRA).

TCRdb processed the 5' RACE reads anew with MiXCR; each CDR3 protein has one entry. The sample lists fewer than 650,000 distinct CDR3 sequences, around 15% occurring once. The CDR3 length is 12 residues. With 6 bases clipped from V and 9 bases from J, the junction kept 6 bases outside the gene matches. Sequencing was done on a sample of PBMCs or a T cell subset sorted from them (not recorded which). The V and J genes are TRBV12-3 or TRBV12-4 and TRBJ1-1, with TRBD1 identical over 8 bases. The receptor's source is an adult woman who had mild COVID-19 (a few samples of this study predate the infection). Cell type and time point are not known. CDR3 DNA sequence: TGTGCCAGCAGCGATCAGGGGGCGCAAGCTTTCTTT. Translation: CASSDQGAQAFF.